The 14 T cell receptor beta chains below were found in one sample sequenced in a study of Ad26.COV2.S vaccination and SARS-CoV-2 variants. Using immunoSEQ multiplex PCR, the repertoire was profiled, and TCRdb retains in-frame clones only, with some absent. Among about 390,000 clones listed, around 93% were seen once. Treatment noted: over 15 received Ad26.COV2.S at low or high dose, single or two shots; 5 received placebo; per-sample allocation not given. Sampling was performed 63 days after the first vaccine or placebo injection. Here the sequenced sample was peripheral blood, taken in a trial of Ad26.COV2.S vaccine versus placebo. The receptors come from a person aged 18-65 years who received the Ad26.COV2.S COVID-19 vaccine or a placebo.

The chain links TRBV6-5 to TRBJ2-2; no reliable D call. The CDR3 runs to 13 residues. Germline V gives CDR1 MNHEY, CDR2 SVGAGI. Trimming cost V 5 bases and J 3 bases, with 7 bases left between them. The CDR3 bases are TGTGCCAGCAGTCCTACGTACACCGGGGAGCTGTTTTTT. Encoded protein: CASSPTYTGELFF.

V is TRBV5-4 and J is TRBJ1-1, with D tentatively TRBD1 (5 bases). Trimming took off 0 bases at V and 0 bases at J, with 9 bases between the two ends. Germline assignment: CDR1 SGHNT and CDR2 YYREEE (reference sequence). The CDR3 runs to 15 residues. CDR3 sequence (DNA): TGTGCCAGCAGCTTGGCCGCCAGGGTGAACACTGAAGCTTTCTTT. Translated: CASSLAARVNTEAFF.

CDR3 residues: CASSVGTWGEQYF. CDR3 bases: TGTGCCAGTAGTGTCGGGACTTGGGGGGAGCAGTACTTC. The V and J genes are TRBV19 and TRBJ2-7, with D possibly matching TRBD2 (6 bases). Germline CDR1 reads LNHDA; CDR2 reads SQIVND (reference sequence). The V end lost 5 bases, the J end lost 7 bases, and 15 bases lay between the germline ends. This CDR3 region has 13 residues. The whole variable domain, filled in from reference TRBV19 and TRBJ2-7, reads DGGITQSPKYLFRKEGQNVTLSCEQNLNHDAMYWYRQDPGQGLRLIYYSQIVNDFQKGDIAEGYSVSREKKESFPLTVTSAQKNPTAFYLCASSVGTWGEQYFGPGTRLTVT.

The chain carries TRBV11-2 and TRBJ1-3, with D tentatively TRBD1 (6 bases). V lost 7 bases and J 4 bases, leaving 20 bases between the germline ends. Per germline, CDR1 SGHAT and CDR2 FQNNGV. The CDR3 contains 16 residues. The CDR3 spells CASNPRQARVGNTIYF. CDR3 sequence (DNA): TGTGCCAGCAACCCCCGACAGGCGAGGGTAGGAAACACCATATATTTT.

This clone was observed a few times. The chain is built from TRBV5-1 and TRBJ1-1; D unclear. This CDR3 region has 16 residues. Germline V CDR1 and CDR2: SGHRS, YFSETQ. V shed 1 base and J shed 1 base, with 14 bases lying between them. In nucleotides, the CDR3 is TGCGCCAGCAGCTTGTCGTCAGTGGGTCCGAACACTGAAGCTTTCTTT. As protein: CASSLSSVGPNTEAFF.

The chain's CDR3 is CASSSGGGSGGELFF. The CDR3 coding sequence is TGCGCCAGCAGCTCGGGCGGGGGGTCCGGCGGGGAGCTGTTTTTT. J is TRBJ2-2 and V is TRBV5-1, with 8 positions matching TRBD2. Germline-derived CDR1 and CDR2 are SGHRS and YFSETQ. The CDR3 is made up of 15 amino acids. Losses at the gene ends were 3 bases for V and 7 bases for J; bases not matched to a gene: 8.

The rearrangement uses TRBV10-1 and TRBJ1-4; tentative D call: TRBD1 (5 bases). Between the trimmed V and J ends, which lost 11 bases and 4 bases, there was a span of 11 bases. CDR1 WNHNN and CDR2 SYGVQD come from the germline V gene (reference sequence). The CDR3 covers 12 residues. The CDR3 DNA follows: TGCGCCGGGGGACGGCTTAATGAAAAACTGTTTTTT. This translates into CAGGRLNEKLFF.

The CDR3 reads CASSETSRGAGTIYF. The CDR3 region has the DNA TGTGCCAGCAGTGAAACGAGTAGGGGCGCCGGCACCATATATTTT. V gene TRBV6-1 combines with J gene TRBJ1-3; TRBD1 is a possible D gene (5 bases). From germline, CDR1 is MNHNS and CDR2 SASEGT. Trimming removed 2 bases at V and 9 bases at J, with 17 bases between. The CDR3 covers 15 residues.

V and J are TRBV12-5 and TRBJ1-2; D call uncertain. The CDR3 extends over 13 amino acids. Germline V gene lookup returns CDR1 LGHNT and CDR2 FRNRAP. Trimming took 1 base from V and 5 from J, leaving 8 bases between them. CDR3 DNA: TGTGCTAGTGGTTTGGAGTTGGCTTATGGCTACACCTTC. Its protein product is CASGLELAYGYTF.

This chain connects TRBV19 to TRBJ1-2, with D tentatively TRBD1 (5 bases). Trimming removed 4 bases from V and 1 base from J, with 16 bases in between. There are 16 residues in the CDR3. CDR1 is LNHDA and CDR2 is SQIVND in the germline V gene (reference sequence). The CDR3 coding sequence is TGTGCCAGTAGTACCGGGACTATCACATTTAACTATGGCTACACCTTC. Its translation is CASSTGTITFNYGYTF.

V is TRBV6-5 and J is TRBJ2-7, with 12 nucleotides matching TRBD1. The V gene end was trimmed by 6 bases and the J gene end by 7 bases; junction bases not matched to a gene: 7. CDR3 length: 14 residues. CDR1 and CDR2 from the germline V gene are MNHEY and SVGAGI. This CDR3 reads CASSSGTGGSEQYF. Written as DNA, the CDR3 is TGTGCCAGCAGCTCCGGGACAGGGGGCAGTGAGCAGTACTTC.

This chain uses TRBV7-8 with TRBJ1-2; D unclear. V lost 5 bases and J lost 1, with 11 bases in between. This CDR3 spans 14 amino acids. The germline gives CDR1 SGHVS, CDR2 FQNEAQ. The CDR3 nucleotides read TGTGCCAGCAGCCCAATTCTTCTTAACTATGGCTACACCTTC. This gives the protein CASSPILLNYGYTF.

The V and J genes are TRBV6-1 and TRBJ1-2; 9 positions match TRBD1. Germline V gene data show CDR1 as MNHNS and CDR2 as SASEGT. The CDR3 has 16 amino acids. Trimming at V came to 3 bases and at J to 4 bases, leaving 9 bases not matched to a gene. CDR3 nucleotide sequence: TGTGCCAGCAGTGAGCGAGGGACAGGGACCCTCTATGGCTACACCTTC. It specifies CASSERGTGTLYGYTF.

The chain is built from TRBV5-4 and TRBJ2-7; D is ambiguous. Germline CDR1 reads SGHNT; CDR2 reads YYREEE (reference sequence). V dropped 4 bases and J dropped 0 bases, with 8 bases sitting between them. The CDR3 length is 13 residues. The CDR3 sequence: CASSSALSYEQYF. DNA of the CDR3: TGTGCCAGCAGCAGCGCCCTCTCCTACGAGCAGTACTTC. The full variable domain, in which reference TRBV5-4 and TRBJ2-7 provide the parts outside the CDR3, is ETGVTQSPTHLIKTRGQQVTLRCSSQSGHNTVSWYQQALGQGPQFIFQYYREEENGRGNFPPRFSGLQFPNYSSELNVNALELDDSALYLCASSSALSYEQYFGPGTRLTVT.